This T cell receptor beta chain is from a study of cytomegalovirus exposure and HLA in healthy donors. Study conclusions and caveats: Trimming of TCR beta V- and J-genes showed a link, identified in a later analysis, to a missense DCLRE1C variant. Previously analyzed data showed that most TCR beta V segments were productive at a frequency of about 87% or about 30%.

The PCR made use of 60 Vbeta and 13 Jbeta primers. Some clones are missing from TCRdb's copy, which holds only in-frame ones; the method was immunoSEQ multiplex PCR. The repertoire holds tens of thousands of clones, 60% to 80% seen once, with over 13% in the top ten. This CDR3 is built from 15 residues. V lost 3 bases and J lost 2, with 12 bases in between. Germline loops: CDR1 SEHNR, CDR2 FQNEAQ (reference sequence). Comment on this clone: Its specificity is unknown.

The sequence came from a woman aged 45-65 years in good health and CMV-seropositive. The chain employs TRBV7-9 and TRBJ2-3, with D possibly matching TRBD1 (5 bases). Sequences were obtained from PBMCs. The CDR3 DNA sequence: TGTGCCAGCAGCTTTCAGGGAACCTTCACAGATACGCAGTATTTT. It is translated as CASSFQGTFTDTQYF.